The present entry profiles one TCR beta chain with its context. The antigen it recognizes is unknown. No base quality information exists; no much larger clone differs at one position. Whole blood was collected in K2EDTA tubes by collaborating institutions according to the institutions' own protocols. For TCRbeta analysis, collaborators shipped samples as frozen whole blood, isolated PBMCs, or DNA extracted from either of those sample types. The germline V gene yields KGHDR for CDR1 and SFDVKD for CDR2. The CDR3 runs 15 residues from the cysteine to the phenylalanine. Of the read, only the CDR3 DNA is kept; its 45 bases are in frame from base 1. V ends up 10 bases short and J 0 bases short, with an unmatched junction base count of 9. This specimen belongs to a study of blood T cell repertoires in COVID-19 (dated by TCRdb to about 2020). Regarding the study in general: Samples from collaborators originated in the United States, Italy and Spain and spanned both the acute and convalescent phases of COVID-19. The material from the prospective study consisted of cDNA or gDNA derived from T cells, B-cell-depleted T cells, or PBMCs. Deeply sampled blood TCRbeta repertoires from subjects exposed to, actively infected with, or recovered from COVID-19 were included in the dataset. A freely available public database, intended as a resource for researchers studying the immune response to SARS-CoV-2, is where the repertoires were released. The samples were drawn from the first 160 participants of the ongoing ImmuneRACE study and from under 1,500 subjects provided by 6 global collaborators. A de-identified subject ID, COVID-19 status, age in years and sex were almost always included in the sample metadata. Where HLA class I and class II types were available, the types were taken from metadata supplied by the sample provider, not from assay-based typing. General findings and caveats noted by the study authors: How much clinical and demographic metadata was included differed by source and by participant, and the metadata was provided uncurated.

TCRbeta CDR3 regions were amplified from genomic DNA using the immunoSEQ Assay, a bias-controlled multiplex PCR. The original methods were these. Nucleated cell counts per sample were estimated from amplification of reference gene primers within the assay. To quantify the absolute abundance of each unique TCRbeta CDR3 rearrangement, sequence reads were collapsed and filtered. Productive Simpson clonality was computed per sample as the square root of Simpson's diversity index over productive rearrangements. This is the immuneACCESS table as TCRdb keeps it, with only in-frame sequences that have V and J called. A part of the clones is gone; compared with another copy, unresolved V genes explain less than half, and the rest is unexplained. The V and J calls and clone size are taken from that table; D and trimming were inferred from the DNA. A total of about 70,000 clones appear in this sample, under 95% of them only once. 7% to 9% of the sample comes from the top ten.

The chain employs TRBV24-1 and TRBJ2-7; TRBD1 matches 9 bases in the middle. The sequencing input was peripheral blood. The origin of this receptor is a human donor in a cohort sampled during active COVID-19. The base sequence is TGTGCCACTCCTGAGGGACAGGGCAGCTCCTACGAGCAGTACTTC. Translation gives CATPEGQGSSYEQYF.